The text below deals with one TCR beta chain. No antigen is known for it. TCRdb redid the calling of the 5' RACE reads with MiXCR, one entry per CDR3 protein. The table includes 35,000 to 55,000 distinct CDR3 sequences, 7.5% to 10% detected once. The CDR3 contains 12 residues. Per germline, CDR1 GTSNPN and CDR2 SVGIG (reference sequence). V gave up 3 bases and J gave up 11 bases, with 14 bases separating them. This sample is part of a study of T-cell memory formation after mild COVID-19. General observations from the study: Clones shrinking between day 15 and 85 showed a balanced CD4/CD8 split, and those that grew later tilted toward CD4+.

What was sequenced was PBMCs or a T cell subset sorted from them (not recorded which). This chain uses TRBV30 with TRBJ1-3; no definite D call. The origin of this receptor is an adult woman who had mild COVID-19 (a few samples of this study predate the infection). Cell type and time point are not known. This CDR3 reads CAWRKIGPPIYF. The CDR3 region has the DNA TGTGCCTGGAGGAAGATCGGTCCACCCATATATTTT.